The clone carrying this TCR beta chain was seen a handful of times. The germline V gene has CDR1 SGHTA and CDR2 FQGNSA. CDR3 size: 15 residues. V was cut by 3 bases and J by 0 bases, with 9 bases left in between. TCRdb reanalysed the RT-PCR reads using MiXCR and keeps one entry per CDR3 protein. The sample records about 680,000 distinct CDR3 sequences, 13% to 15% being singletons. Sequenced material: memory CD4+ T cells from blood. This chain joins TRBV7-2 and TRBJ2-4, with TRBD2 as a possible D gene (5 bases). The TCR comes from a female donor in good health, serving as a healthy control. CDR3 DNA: TGTGCCAGCAGCTTTGGAGGCGGAGCCAAAAACATTCAGTACTTC. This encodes CASSFGGGAKNIQYF.